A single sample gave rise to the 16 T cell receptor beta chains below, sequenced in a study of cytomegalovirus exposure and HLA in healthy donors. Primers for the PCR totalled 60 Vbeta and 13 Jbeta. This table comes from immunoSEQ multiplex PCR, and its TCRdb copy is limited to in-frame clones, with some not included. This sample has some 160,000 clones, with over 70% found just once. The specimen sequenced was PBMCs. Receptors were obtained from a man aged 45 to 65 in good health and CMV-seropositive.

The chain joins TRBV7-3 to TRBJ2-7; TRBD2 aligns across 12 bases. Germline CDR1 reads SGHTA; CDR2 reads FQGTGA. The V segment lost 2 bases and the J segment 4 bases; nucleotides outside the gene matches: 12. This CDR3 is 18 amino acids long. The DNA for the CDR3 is TGTGCCAGCAGCTTAGGAGCTAGCGGGAGGGACGGGGTTTACGAGCAGTACTTC. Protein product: CASSLGASGRDGVYEQYF.

In DNA, the CDR3 is TGTGCCAGCTCACCACATGGCGGGGCCTACGAGCAGTACTTC. As protein: CASSPHGGAYEQYF. This rearrangement joins TRBV18 to TRBJ2-7, with TRBD2 as a possible D gene (6 bases). Germline CDR1 is KGHSH and CDR2 is LQKENI. This CDR3 comprises 14 residues. V was shortened by 1 base and J by 2 bases, with 9 bases between the two germline ends.

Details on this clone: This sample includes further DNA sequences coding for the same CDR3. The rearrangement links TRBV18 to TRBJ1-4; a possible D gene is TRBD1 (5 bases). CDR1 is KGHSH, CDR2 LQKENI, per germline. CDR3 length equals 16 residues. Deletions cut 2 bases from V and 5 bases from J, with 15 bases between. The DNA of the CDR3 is TGTGCCAGCTCACCAAGGGGAACCGGGGGAAATGAAAAACTGTTTTTT. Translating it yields CASSPRGTGGNEKLFF.

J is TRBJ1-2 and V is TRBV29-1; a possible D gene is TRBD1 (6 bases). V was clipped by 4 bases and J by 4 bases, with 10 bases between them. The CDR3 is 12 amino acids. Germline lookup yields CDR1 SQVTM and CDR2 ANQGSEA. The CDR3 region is CSVGGPGYGYTF. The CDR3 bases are TGCAGCGTTGGGGGGCCGGGCTATGGCTACACCTTC.

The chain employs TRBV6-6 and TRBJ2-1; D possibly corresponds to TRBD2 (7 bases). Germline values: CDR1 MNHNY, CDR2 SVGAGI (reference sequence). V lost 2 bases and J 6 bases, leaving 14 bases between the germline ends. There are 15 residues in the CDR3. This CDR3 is CASSYRGGATNEQFF. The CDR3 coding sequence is TGTGCCAGCAGTTACCGAGGGGGGGCCACCAATGAGCAGTTCTTC.

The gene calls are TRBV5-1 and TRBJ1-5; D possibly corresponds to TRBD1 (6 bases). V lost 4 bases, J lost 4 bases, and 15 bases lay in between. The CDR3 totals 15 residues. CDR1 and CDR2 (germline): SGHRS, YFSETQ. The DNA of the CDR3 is TGCGCCAGCAGCGCCAGTTCCGGGACAAATCAGCCCCAGCATTTT. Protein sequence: CASSASSGTNQPQHF.

CDR3 sequence reads: CASSLVGVWSSLFTDTQYF. The CDR3 DNA reads as TGTGCCAGCAGCTTAGTCGGTGTCTGGTCTAGCCTTTTCACAGATACGCAGTATTTT. The J gene is TRBJ2-3, the V gene TRBV7-9; a weak D match, TRBD2 (5 bases). Germline V gene sequence: CDR1 SEHNR, CDR2 FQNEAQ (reference sequence). CDR3 length: 19 residues. Between the trimmed V and J ends, which lost 1 base and 2 bases, there was a span of 22 bases.

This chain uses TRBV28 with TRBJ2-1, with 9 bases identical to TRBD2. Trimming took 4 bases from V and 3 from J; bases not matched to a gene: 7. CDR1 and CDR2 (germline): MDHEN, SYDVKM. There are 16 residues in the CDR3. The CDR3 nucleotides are TGTGCCAGCAGTTCCCCCACTAGCGGGTTCTACAATGAGCAGTTCTTC. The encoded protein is CASSSPTSGFYNEQFF.

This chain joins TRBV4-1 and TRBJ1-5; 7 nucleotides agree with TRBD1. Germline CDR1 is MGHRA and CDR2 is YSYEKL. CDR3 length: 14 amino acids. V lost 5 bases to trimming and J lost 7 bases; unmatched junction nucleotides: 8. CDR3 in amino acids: CASSDPTGHQPQHF. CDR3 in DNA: TGCGCCAGCAGCGACCCGACAGGGCACCAGCCCCAGCATTTT.

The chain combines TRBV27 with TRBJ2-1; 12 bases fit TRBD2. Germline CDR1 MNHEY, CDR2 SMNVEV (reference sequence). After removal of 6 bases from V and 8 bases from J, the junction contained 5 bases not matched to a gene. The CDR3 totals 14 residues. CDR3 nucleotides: TGTGCCAGCAGGCGGACTAGCGGGATTTATGAGCAGTTCTTC. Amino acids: CASRRTSGIYEQFF.

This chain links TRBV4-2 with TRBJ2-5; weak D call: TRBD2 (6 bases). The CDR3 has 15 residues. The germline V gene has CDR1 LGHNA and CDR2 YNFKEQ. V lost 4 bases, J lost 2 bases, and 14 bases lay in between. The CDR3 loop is CASSLRRGLQETQYF. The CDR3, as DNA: TGTGCCAGCAGCCTGAGGCGGGGATTACAAGAGACCCAGTACTTC.

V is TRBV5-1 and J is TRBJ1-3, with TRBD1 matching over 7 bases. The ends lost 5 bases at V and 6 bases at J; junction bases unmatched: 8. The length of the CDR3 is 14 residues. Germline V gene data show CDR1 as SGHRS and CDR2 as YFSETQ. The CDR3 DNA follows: TGCGCCAGCAGTCGGGACAGTCCCGCAAACACCATATATTTT. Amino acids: CASSRDSPANTIYF.

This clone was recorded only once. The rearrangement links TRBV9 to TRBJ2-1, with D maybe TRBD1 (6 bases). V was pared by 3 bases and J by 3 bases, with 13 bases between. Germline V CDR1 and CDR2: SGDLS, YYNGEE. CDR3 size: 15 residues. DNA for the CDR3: TGTGCCAGCAGCGAACAGGGAGACAACTACAATGAGCAGTTCTTC. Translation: CASSEQGDNYNEQFF.

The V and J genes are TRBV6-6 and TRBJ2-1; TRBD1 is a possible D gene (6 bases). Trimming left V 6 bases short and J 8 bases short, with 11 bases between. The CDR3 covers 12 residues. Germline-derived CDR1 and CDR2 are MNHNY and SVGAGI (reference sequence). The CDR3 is CASSTGLDEQFF. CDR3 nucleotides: TGTGCCAGCAGCACAGGGTTGGATGAGCAGTTCTTC.

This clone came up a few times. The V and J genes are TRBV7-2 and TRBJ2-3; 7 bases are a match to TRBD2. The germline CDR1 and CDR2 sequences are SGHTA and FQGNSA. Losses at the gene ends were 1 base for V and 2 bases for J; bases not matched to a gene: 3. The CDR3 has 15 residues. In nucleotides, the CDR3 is TGTGCCAGCAGCTTAGTAGCGGGCCTCACAGATACGCAGTATTTT. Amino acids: CASSLVAGLTDTQYF.

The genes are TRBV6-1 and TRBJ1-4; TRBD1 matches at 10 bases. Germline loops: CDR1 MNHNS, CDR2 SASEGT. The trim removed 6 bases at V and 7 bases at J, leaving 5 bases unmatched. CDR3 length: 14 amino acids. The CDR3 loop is CASREGQGFEKLFF. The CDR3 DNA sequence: TGTGCCAGCAGGGAGGGACAGGGGTTTGAAAAACTGTTTTTT.